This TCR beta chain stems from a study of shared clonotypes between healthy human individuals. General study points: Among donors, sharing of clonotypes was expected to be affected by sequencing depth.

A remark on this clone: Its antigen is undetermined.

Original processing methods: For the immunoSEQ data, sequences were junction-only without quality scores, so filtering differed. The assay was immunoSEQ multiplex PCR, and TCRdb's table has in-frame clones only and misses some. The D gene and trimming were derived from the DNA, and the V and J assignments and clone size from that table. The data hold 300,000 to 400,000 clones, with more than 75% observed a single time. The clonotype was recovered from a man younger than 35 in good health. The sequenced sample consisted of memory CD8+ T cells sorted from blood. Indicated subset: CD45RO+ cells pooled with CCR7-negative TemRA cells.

CDR3 sequence (DNA): TGTGCCAGCAGCTCCACGTTTACGAACACTGAAGCTTTCTTT. This codes for CASSSTFTNTEAFF. The chain has TRBV5-4 and TRBJ1-1; D gene unclear. This CDR3 has 14 residues. V lost 3 bases, J lost 1 base, and 10 bases lay in between. Per germline, CDR1 SGHNT and CDR2 YYREEE (reference sequence). The complete variable domain, with remaining parts taken from reference TRBV5-4 and TRBJ1-1, reads ETGVTQSPTHLIKTRGQQVTLRCSSQSGHNTVSWYQQALGQGPQFIFQYYREEENGRGNFPPRFSGLQFPNYSSELNVNALELDDSALYLCASSSTFTNTEAFFGQGTRLTVV.